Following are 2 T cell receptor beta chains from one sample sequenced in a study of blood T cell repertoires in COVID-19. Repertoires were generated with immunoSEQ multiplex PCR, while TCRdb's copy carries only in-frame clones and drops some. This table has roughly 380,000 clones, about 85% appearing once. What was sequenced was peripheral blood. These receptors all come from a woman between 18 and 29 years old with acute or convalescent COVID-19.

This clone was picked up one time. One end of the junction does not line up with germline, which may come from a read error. CDR3 residues: CASNLGSSGGPEDTQYF. CDR3 DNA: TGTGCCAGCAACTTAGGGTCTAGCGGGGGGCCTGAAGATACGCAGTATTTT. The chain joins TRBV7-2 to TRBJ2-3; 11 positions agree with TRBD2. In germline, CDR1 is SGHTA, CDR2 FQGNSA. The CDR3 is 17 residues long.

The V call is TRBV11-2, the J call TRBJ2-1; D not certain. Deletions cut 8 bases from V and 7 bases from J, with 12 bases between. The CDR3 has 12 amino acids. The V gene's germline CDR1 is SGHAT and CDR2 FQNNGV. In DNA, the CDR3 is TGTGCCAGCCCTTGTTTCGGGAATGAGCAGTTCTTC. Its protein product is CASPCFGNEQFF.